The 5 T cell receptor beta chains in this list originate from one sample, sequenced in a study of blood T cell repertoires in COVID-19. Assay: immunoSEQ multiplex PCR; the TCRdb copy retains only in-frame clones and omits some. The sample holds roughly 410,000 clones, more than 70% seen once. The specimen was peripheral blood. These receptors all come from a woman aged 60 to 75 with COVID-19, enrolled during active disease.

The rearrangement uses TRBV27 and TRBJ2-7; 7 bases agree with TRBD2. The CDR3 loop spans 14 amino acids. Germline CDR1 and CDR2: MNHEY and SMNVEV (reference sequence). The trim removed 5 bases at V and 4 bases at J, leaving 8 bases unmatched. CDR3 protein: CASSLIGEGYEQYF. DNA of the CDR3: TGTGCCAGCAGTCTGATCGGGGAGGGGTACGAGCAGTACTTC.

This clone has just a few counts. The V gene is TRBV30, the J gene TRBJ1-6; TRBD1 matches at 8 bases. The V segment lost 3 bases and the J segment 9 bases; nucleotides outside the gene matches: 10. The CDR3 is 15 residues long. Germline V lookup: CDR1 GTSNPN, CDR2 SVGIG (reference sequence). DNA of the CDR3: TGTGCCTGGAGATTAGACAGGGGAGGAGGTTCACCCCTCCACTTT. Its translation is CAWRLDRGGGSPLHF.

The sample holds a few counts of this clone. The chain combines TRBV16 with TRBJ1-1; D uncertain. The V gene lost 1 base and the J gene lost 0 bases, with 3 bases spanning the gap. Germline V gives CDR1 KGHSY, CDR2 FQNENV. This CDR3 is built from 13 residues. CDR3 sequence (DNA): TGTGCCAGCAGCCAATACATGAACACTGAAGCTTTCTTT. Its protein is CASSQYMNTEAFF.

This chain joins TRBV28 and TRBJ2-7, with 7 bases that match TRBD1. The CDR3 sequence is 14 residues long. V shed 5 bases, J shed 1 base, and the junction held 5 bases outside the gene matches. Germline V CDR1 and CDR2: MDHEN, SYDVKM. CDR3 region: CASSTPGGSYEQYF. DNA of the CDR3: TGTGCCAGCAGTACTCCAGGGGGATCCTACGAGCAGTACTTC.

This sequence joins TRBV6-5 and TRBJ1-2; D may be TRBD1 (6 bases). The CDR3 has 15 residues. CDR1 is MNHEY and CDR2 is SVGAGI in the germline V gene. Trimming left V 6 bases short and J 2 bases short, with 16 bases between. This CDR3 is CASSRGSQGNYGYTF. The CDR3 DNA sequence: TGTGCCAGCAGCCGAGGGTCACAGGGAAACTATGGCTACACCTTC.